This T cell receptor beta chain is drawn from a study of blood T cell repertoires in COVID-19. Overall study: The United States, Italy and Spain provided the acute and convalescent COVID-19 samples. T cells, B-cell-depleted T cells, or PBMCs supplied cDNA or gDNA.

Original data processing: Nucleated cell number was recorded as an estimate derived from reference gene primer amplification. Method: immunoSEQ multiplex PCR; TCRdb's copy keeps in-frame clones and lacks some. The V and J calls and the clone size are those of that table, but D and trimming were determined from the DNA. Among just under 350,000 clones listed, about nine tenths were seen once. The Seattle site enrolled patients during active infection and followed them longitudinally. The CDR3 loop spans 12 amino acids. V was clipped by 5 bases and J by 10 bases, with 14 bases between them. The germline V gene has CDR1 SGHVS and CDR2 FQNEAQ.

This clonotype was obtained from a woman in her forties or fifties with COVID-19, enrolled during active disease. The sample taken for sequencing was peripheral blood. The rearrangement joins TRBV7-8 to TRBJ1-1; weak D call: TRBD1 (5 bases). CDR3 nucleotides: TGTGCCAGCAGCGGGGGGAGAACTAGAGCTTTCTTT. Amino acids: CASSGGRTRAFF.